The following is a T cell receptor (beta chain) sequence with its context. Per germline, CDR1 SNHLY and CDR2 FYNNEI. The junction had 2 bases not matched to a gene; V was cut back by 2 bases and J by 3 bases. The CDR3 loop spans 14 amino acids. The data are from a study of blood T cell repertoires in COVID-19. About the research overall: Acute and convalescent COVID-19 specimens originated in the United States, Italy and Spain.

Some clones are missing from TCRdb's copy, which holds only in-frame ones; the method was immunoSEQ multiplex PCR. The repertoire has 130,000 to 150,000 clones, approximately 81% of them found once; the top ten carry around 2.5%. This clonotype was sampled from a human donor with acute or convalescent COVID-19. The donor label of this sample is uncertain. The genes are TRBV2 and TRBJ2-3; 7 bases agree with TRBD2. The sequencing input was peripheral blood. Written as DNA, the CDR3 is TGTGCCAGCAGTGAACGCGGGAGTACAGATACGCAGTATTTT. Translation gives CASSERGSTDTQYF.